The entry below gives a single TCR beta chain sequence along with its context. Its antigen is unknown. An end of the junction does not agree with germline; a read error may underlie this. This sample stems from a study of molecular identifiers for immune sequencing clone quantification. Study-wide background: RNA from 20,000 or 100,000 naive CD8 cells was split five ways in replicates, with four sequenced. General study results and limits: Highly expanded clones may be undercounted when identical TCR molecules share barcodes.

Preparation of the bulk TCR libraries relied on previously described methods and listed TCR primers. From the PCR reads, TCRdb called clonotypes with MiXCR, one entry per CDR3 protein. The data contain about 630,000 distinct CDR3 sequences, about 25% of them singletons. This CDR3 spans 12 amino acids. Germline V gives CDR1 SEHNR, CDR2 FQNEAQ (reference sequence). The TCR sequence derives from a human donor in good health. Some libraries in this study had Jurkat cell RNA spiked in. Sequencing input: naive CD8+ T cells from blood, with Jurkat cell RNA spiked in. Regarding subset: FACS-sorted CD8+CD4-CCR7+CD45RA+ naive T cells. The rearrangement joins TRBV7-9 to TRBJ2-1; D unclear. DNA for the CDR3: TGTGCCCGCAGCTTCAAGGTAGTTGAGCAGTTCTTC. Translating it yields CARSFKVVEQFF.